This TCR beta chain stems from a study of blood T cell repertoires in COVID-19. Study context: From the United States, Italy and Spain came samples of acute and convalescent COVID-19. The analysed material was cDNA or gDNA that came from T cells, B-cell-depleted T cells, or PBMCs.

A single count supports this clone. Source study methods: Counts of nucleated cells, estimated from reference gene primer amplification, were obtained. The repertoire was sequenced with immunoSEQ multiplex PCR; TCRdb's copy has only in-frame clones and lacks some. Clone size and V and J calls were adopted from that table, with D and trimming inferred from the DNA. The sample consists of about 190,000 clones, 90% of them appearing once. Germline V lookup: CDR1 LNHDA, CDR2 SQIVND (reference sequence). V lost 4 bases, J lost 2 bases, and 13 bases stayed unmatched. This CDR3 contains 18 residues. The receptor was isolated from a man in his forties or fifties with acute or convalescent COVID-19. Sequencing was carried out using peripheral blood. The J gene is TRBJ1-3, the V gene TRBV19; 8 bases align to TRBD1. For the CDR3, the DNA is TGTGCCAGTAGTACCTACTTAACTGGACAGGGCGCTGGAAACACCATATATTTT. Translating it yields CASSTYLTGQGAGNTIYF.